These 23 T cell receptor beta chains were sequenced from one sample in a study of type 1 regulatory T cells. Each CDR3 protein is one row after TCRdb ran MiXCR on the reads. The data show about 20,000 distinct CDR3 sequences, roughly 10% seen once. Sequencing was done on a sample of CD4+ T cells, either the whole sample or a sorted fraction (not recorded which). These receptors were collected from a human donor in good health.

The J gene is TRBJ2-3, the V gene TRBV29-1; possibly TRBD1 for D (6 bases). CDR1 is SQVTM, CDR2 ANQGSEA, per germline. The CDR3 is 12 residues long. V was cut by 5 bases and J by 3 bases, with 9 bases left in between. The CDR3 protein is CSVPGVTDTQYF. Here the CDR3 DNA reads TGCAGCGTTCCAGGGGTTACAGATACGCAGTATTTT.

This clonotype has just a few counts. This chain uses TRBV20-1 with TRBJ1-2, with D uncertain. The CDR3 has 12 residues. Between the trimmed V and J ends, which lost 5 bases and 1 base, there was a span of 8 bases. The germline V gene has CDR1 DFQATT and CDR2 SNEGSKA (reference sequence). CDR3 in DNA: TGCAGTGCTCCCTCCTTTAACTATGGCTACACCTTC. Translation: CSAPSFNYGYTF.

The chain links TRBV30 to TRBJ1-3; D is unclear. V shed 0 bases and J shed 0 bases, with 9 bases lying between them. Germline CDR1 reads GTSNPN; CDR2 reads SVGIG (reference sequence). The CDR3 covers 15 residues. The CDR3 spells CAWSVMLGSGNTIYF. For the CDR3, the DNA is TGTGCCTGGAGTGTTATGTTGGGCTCTGGAAACACCATATATTTT.

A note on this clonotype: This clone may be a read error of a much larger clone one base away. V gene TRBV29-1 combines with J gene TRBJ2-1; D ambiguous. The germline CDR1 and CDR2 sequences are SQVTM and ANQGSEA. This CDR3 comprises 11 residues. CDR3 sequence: CSVVGHNGQFF. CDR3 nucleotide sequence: TGCAGCGTTGTCGGCCACAATGGGCAGTTCTTC.

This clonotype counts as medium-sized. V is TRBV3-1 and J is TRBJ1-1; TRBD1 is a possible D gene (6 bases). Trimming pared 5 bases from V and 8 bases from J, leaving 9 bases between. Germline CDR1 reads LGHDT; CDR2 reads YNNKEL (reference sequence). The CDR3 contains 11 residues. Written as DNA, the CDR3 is TGTGCCAGCAGCTCCGGGACAGAAGCTTTCTTT. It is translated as CASSSGTEAFF. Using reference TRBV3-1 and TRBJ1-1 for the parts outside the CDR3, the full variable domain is DTAVSQTPKYLVTQMGNDKSIKCEQNLGHDTMYWYKQDSKKFLKIMFSYNNKELIINETVPNRFSPKSPDKAHLNLHINSLELGDSAVYFCASSSGTEAFFGQGTRLTVV.

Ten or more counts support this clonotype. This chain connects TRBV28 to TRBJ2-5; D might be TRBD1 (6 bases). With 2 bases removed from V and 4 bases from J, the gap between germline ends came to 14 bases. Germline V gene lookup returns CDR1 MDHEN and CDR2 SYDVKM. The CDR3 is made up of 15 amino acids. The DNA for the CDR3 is TGTGCCAGCAGTTTACTACAGGGTTTGGGAGAGACCCAGTACTTC. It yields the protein CASSLLQGLGETQYF.

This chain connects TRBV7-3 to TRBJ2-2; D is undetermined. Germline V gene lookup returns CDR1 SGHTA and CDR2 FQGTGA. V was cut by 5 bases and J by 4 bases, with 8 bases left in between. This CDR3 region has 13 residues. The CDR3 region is CASSRSFTGELFF. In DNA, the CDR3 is TGTGCCAGCAGCCGGTCGTTCACCGGGGAGCTGTTTTTT.

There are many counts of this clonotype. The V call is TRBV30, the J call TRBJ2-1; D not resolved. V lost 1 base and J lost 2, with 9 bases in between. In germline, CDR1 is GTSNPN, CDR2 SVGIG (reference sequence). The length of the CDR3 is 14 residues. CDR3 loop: CAWSDGPTYNEQFF. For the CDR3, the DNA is TGTGCCTGGAGTGACGGGCCAACCTACAATGAGCAGTTCTTC.

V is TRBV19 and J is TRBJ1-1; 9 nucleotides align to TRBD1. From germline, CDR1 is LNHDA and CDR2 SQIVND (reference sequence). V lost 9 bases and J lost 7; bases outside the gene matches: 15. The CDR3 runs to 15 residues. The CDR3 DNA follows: TGTGCCAGCCTCGAAAGTCACAGGGGGCGAGTTGAAGCTTTCTTT. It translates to CASLESHRGRVEAFF.

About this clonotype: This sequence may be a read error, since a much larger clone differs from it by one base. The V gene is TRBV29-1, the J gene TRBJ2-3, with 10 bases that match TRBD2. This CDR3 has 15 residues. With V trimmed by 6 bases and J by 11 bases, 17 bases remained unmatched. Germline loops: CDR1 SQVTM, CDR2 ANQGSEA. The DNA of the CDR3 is TGCAGCGTCGAACGAGTTAGCGGGAGGAAGGGGGGGCAGTATTTT. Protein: CSVERVSGRKGGQYF.

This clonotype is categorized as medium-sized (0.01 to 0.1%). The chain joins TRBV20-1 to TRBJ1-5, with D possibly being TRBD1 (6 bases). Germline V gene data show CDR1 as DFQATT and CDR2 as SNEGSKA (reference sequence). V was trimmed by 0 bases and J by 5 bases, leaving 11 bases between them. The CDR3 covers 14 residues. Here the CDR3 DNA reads TGCAGTGCTAGAGATGGGGGGACATATCAGCCCCAGCATTTT. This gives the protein CSARDGGTYQPQHF.

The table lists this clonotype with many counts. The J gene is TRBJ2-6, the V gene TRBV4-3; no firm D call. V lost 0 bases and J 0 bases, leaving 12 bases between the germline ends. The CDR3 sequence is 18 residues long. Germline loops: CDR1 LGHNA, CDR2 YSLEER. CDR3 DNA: TGCGCCAGCAGCCAAGATCCCCCAAGCCTCTCTGGGGCCAACGTCCTGACTTTC. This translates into CASSQDPPSLSGANVLTF.

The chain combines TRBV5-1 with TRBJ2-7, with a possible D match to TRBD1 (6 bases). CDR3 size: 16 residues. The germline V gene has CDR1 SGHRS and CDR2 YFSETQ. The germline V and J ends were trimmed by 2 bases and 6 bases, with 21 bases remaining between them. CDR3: CASSFGYRDTRSEQYF. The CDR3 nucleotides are TGCGCCAGCAGCTTCGGTTATCGGGACACCCGGAGCGAGCAGTACTTC.

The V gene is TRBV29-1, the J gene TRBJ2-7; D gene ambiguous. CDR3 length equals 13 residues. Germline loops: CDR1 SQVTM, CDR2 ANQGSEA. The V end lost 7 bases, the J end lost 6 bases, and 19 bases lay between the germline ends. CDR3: CSASLPGGGEQYF. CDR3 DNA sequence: TGCAGCGCCTCCTTACCGGGCGGCGGCGAGCAGTACTTC.

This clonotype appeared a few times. CDR3 loop: CAISQLAGVNEQFF. Written as DNA, the CDR3 is TGTGCCATCAGTCAGCTAGCGGGAGTAAATGAGCAGTTCTTC. The chain uses TRBV10-3 and TRBJ2-1; 10 bases are a match to TRBD2. After removal of 5 bases from V and 7 bases from J, the junction contained 5 bases not matched to a gene. This CDR3 has 14 amino acids. CDR1 and CDR2 (germline): ENHRY, SYGVKD.

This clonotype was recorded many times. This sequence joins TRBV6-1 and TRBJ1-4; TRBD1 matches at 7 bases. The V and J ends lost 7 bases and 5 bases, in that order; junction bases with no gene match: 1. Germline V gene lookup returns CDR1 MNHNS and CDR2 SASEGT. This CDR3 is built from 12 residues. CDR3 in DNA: TGTGCCAGCAAACAGGGGAATGAAAAACTGTTTTTT. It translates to CASKQGNEKLFF.

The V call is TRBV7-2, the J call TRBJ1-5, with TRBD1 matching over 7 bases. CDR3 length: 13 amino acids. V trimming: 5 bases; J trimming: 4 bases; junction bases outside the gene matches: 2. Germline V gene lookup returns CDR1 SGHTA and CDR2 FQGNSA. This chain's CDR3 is CASSPGGNQPQHF. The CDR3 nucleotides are TGTGCCAGCAGCCCAGGGGGGAATCAGCCCCAGCATTTT.

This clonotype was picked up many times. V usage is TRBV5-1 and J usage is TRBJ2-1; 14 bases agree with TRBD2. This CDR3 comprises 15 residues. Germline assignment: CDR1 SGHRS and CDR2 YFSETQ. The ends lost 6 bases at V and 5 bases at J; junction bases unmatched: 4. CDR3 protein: CASTPGLAGDNEQFF. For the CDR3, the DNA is TGCGCCAGCACGCCGGGACTAGCGGGAGACAATGAGCAGTTCTTC.

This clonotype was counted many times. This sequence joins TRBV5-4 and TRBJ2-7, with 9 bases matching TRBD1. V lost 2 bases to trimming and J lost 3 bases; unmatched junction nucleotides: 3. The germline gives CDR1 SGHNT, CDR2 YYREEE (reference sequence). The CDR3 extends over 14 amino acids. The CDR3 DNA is TGTGCCAGCAGCTTCCCGGGACAGGGCTACGAGCAGTACTTC. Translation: CASSFPGQGYEQYF.

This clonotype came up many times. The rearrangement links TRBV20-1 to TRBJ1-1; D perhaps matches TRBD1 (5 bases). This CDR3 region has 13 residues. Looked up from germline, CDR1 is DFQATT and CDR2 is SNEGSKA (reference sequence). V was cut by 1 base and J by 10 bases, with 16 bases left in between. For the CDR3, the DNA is TGCAGTGCTAGAGGCGGCGGGGGACTCGGAGCTTTCTTT. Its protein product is CSARGGGGLGAFF.

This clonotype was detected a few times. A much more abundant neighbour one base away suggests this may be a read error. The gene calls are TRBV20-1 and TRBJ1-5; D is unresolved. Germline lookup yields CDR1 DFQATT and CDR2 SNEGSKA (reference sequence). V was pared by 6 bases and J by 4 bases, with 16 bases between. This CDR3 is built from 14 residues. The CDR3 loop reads CSAKRRLGNQPQHF. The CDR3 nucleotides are TGCAGTGCGAAAAGACGGTTAGGTAATCAGCCCCAGCATTTT.

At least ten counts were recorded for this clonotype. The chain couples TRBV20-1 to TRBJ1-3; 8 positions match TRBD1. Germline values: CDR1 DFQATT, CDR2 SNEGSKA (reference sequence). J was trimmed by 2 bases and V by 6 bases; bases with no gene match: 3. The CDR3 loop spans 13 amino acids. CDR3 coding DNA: TGCAGTGCCACGGACAGGGCTGGAAACACCATATATTTT. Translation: CSATDRAGNTIYF.

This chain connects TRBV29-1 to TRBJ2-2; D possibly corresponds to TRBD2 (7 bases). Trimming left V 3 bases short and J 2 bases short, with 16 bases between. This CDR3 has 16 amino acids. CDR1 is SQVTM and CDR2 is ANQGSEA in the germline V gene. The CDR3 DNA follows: TGCAGCGTTGACTCCGGAAGGGGGGGAAACACCGGGGAGCTGTTTTTT. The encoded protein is CSVDSGRGGNTGELFF.